Listed here are 19 T cell receptor beta chains from one sample, sequenced in a study of T cell repertoires in cytomegalovirus infection. Their recognized antigens are unknown. TCRdb itself ran the reads through MiXCR, one entry per CDR3 protein. The sample carries around 85,000 distinct CDR3 sequences, about half recorded once. Sequences were derived from CD8+ T cells from cultured PBMCs, sampled from culture after CMV antigen stimulation. These receptors were collected from a human donor in good health (CMV status not recorded). Some clones in this sample may be carry-over from other donors' samples.

This chain joins TRBV6-6 and TRBJ1-5; no clear D. The CDR3 loop spans 13 amino acids. The germline CDR1 and CDR2 sequences are MNHNY and SVGAGI (reference sequence). V shed 2 bases and J shed 7 bases, with 9 bases lying between them. CDR3 region: CASSYRAEQPQHF. The CDR3 bases are TGTGCCAGCAGTTACAGGGCTGAACAGCCCCAGCATTTT.

The gene calls are TRBV12-3 or TRBV12-4 and TRBJ2-1; 8 positions match TRBD2. This CDR3 has 12 residues. V was clipped by 8 bases and J by 15 bases; unmatched bases: 12. CDR3 sequence reads: CASLGREAGRFF. The CDR3, as DNA: TGTGCCAGCCTTGGGCGGGAGGCCGGGAGGTTCTTC.

A few counts support this clonotype. V usage is TRBV7-6 and J usage is TRBJ2-7, with 7 bases matching TRBD1. CDR3 size: 14 residues. Trimming cost V 3 bases and J 5 bases; bases outside gene matches: 7. From germline, CDR1 is SGHVS and CDR2 FNYEAQ. CDR3 in amino acids: CASSFTRGFDEQYF. The CDR3 DNA follows: TGTGCCAGCAGCTTCACCAGGGGGTTTGACGAGCAGTACTTC. Based on the CDR3 plus reference TRBV7-6 and TRBJ2-7, the full variable domain is GAGVSQSPRYKVTKRGQDVALRCDPISGHVSLYWYRQALGQGPEFLTYFNYEAQQDKSGLPNDRFSAERPEGSISTLTIQRTEQRDSAMYRCASSFTRGFDEQYFGPGTRLTVT.

This rearrangement joins TRBV20-1 to TRBJ2-1, with D tentatively TRBD1 or TRBD2 (5 bases each). Trimming removed 0 bases from V and 10 bases from J, with 22 bases in between. Germline CDR1 is DFQATT and CDR2 is SNEGSKA (reference sequence). This CDR3 spans 16 amino acids. CDR3 protein: CSARDRDEWLWGEQFF. The DNA for the CDR3 is TGCAGTGCTAGAGATCGGGACGAATGGTTATGGGGCGAGCAGTTCTTC.

This chain uses TRBV19 with TRBJ1-5; D gene uncertain. The CDR3 length is 15 residues. The germline V gene has CDR1 LNHDA and CDR2 SQIVND (reference sequence). The V gene lost 5 bases and the J gene lost 4 bases, with 15 bases spanning the gap. The CDR3 reads CASSLSLLGNQPQHF. In DNA form, the CDR3 reads TGTGCCAGTAGTCTTTCCCTGTTGGGGAATCAGCCCCAGCATTTT.

There are a few counts of this clonotype. This chain joins TRBV11-1 and TRBJ2-7; D gene unclear. V was clipped by 5 bases and J by 0 bases, with 11 bases between them. The CDR3 sequence is 14 residues long. CDR1 SGHAT and CDR2 FQDESV come from the germline V gene (reference sequence). In DNA form, the CDR3 reads TGTGCCAGCAGCCGCGAGTTAAGCTCCTACGAGCAGTACTTC. This gives the protein CASSRELSSYEQYF.

The gene calls are TRBV14 and TRBJ1-1; 11 bases agree with TRBD1. The CDR3 is made up of 19 amino acids. The V segment lost 1 base and the J segment 7 bases; nucleotides outside the gene matches: 17. The germline V gene has CDR1 SGHDN and CDR2 FVKESK. CDR3 nucleotides: TGTGCCAGCAGCCAAGTTTCGGGGACAGGGGGTGTGATTCTCGGTGAAGCTTTCTTT. Translation gives CASSQVSGTGGVILGEAFF.

This clonotype was counted between two and nine times. The genes are TRBV7-9 and TRBJ1-2; no definite D call. The ends were cut back, 0 bases at V and 8 bases at J, with 16 bases in the middle. Germline V gene sequence: CDR1 SEHNR, CDR2 FQNEAQ (reference sequence). CDR3 length: 15 residues. The chain's CDR3 is CASSLAVAVNMGYTF. CDR3 DNA: TGTGCCAGCAGCTTAGCGGTGGCAGTAAATATGGGCTACACCTTC. The whole variable domain, remainder taken from reference TRBV7-9 and TRBJ1-2, is DTGVSQNPRHKITKRGQNVTFRCDPISEHNRLYWYRQTLGQGPEFLTYFQNEAQLEKSRLLSDRFSAERPKGSFSTLEIQRTEQGDSAMYLCASSLAVAVNMGYTFGSGTRLTVV.

This chain connects TRBV6-6 to TRBJ2-2, with D possibly matching TRBD2 (6 bases). Deletions cut 0 bases from V and 2 bases from J, with 10 bases between. This CDR3 spans 16 amino acids. The germline V gene encodes CDR1 MNHNY and CDR2 SVGAGI (reference sequence). Here the CDR3 reads CASSYSKTRNTGELFF. The DNA for the CDR3 is TGTGCCAGCAGTTACTCGAAGACTAGAAACACCGGGGAGCTGTTTTTT.

The genes are TRBV7-6 and TRBJ2-7; the match to TRBD1 covers 9 bases. Germline trimming cut 6 bases from V and 4 bases from J; bases unmatched to any gene: 7. From germline, CDR1 is SGHVS and CDR2 FNYEAQ. The CDR3 spans 14 residues. The CDR3 bases are TGTGCCAGCAGTGCCACAGGGGGCGTTTACGAGCAGTACTTC. It is translated as CASSATGGVYEQYF.

The chain links TRBV11-2 to TRBJ2-1; D is ambiguous. CDR1 is SGHAT and CDR2 is FQNNGV in the germline V gene. Trimming cost V 1 base and J 10 bases, with 14 bases left between them. The CDR3 is made up of 14 amino acids. CDR3 coding DNA: TGTGCCAGCAGCTTAGTAGGTTTCGACGACGAGCAGTTCTTC. Protein: CASSLVGFDDEQFF. Full variable domain (rest looked up from reference TRBV11-2 and TRBJ2-1): EAGVAQSPRYKIIEKRQSVAFWCNPISGHATLYWYQQILGQGPKLLIQFQNNGVVDDSQLPKDRFSAERLKGVDSTLKIQPAKLEDSAVYLCASSLVGFDDEQFFGPGTRLTVL.

The sample holds one count of this clonotype. The chain combines TRBV15 with TRBJ1-2; 9 bases agree with TRBD1. After removal of 3 bases from V and 7 bases from J, the junction contained 6 bases not matched to a gene. Germline values: CDR1 LNHNV, CDR2 YYDKDF (reference sequence). The length of the CDR3 is 14 residues. This CDR3 is CATSRDRGRGGYTF. The CDR3 DNA follows: TGTGCCACCAGCAGGGACAGGGGAAGGGGTGGCTACACCTTC.

V is TRBV5-4 and J is TRBJ2-2, with D tentatively TRBD2 (6 bases). Germline CDR1 SGHNT, CDR2 YYREEE (reference sequence). CDR3 length equals 15 residues. V shed 1 base and J shed 1 base, with 8 bases lying between them. CDR3 loop: CASSLSRENTGELFF. Here the CDR3 DNA reads TGTGCCAGCAGCTTGTCGCGGGAGAACACCGGGGAGCTGTTTTTT. Drawing the rest from reference TRBV5-4 and TRBJ2-2, the complete variable domain is ETGVTQSPTHLIKTRGQQVTLRCSSQSGHNTVSWYQQALGQGPQFIFQYYREEENGRGNFPPRFSGLQFPNYSSELNVNALELDDSALYLCASSLSRENTGELFFGEGSRLTVL.

This clonotype was picked up a small number of times. The V call is TRBV7-9, the J call TRBJ1-1; D is ambiguous. Trimming pared 4 bases from V and 6 bases from J, leaving 9 bases between. This CDR3 is 12 amino acids long. Germline loops: CDR1 SEHNR, CDR2 FQNEAQ (reference sequence). The CDR3 sequence is CASSSTGAEAFF. The CDR3 region has the DNA TGTGCCAGCAGCTCCACCGGGGCTGAAGCTTTCTTT.

This chain uses TRBV20-1 with TRBJ2-7; D possibly corresponds to TRBD1 (6 bases). The CDR3 loop spans 10 amino acids. Trimming removed 5 bases from V and 9 bases from J, with 11 bases in between. CDR1 is DFQATT, CDR2 SNEGSKA, per germline (reference sequence). DNA for the CDR3: TGCAGTGCTTTGGACAGAAGGCAGTACTTC. Translation: CSALDRRQYF.

This chain connects TRBV20-1 to TRBJ1-6, with D perhaps matching TRBD1 (6 bases). Trimming took off 0 bases at V and 2 bases at J, with 11 bases between the two ends. Germline CDR1 DFQATT, CDR2 SNEGSKA (reference sequence). CDR3 length equals 16 residues. CDR3: CSARDRQGTYNSPLHF. The CDR3 region has the DNA TGCAGTGCTAGAGATCGTCAGGGGACCTATAATTCACCCCTCCACTTT.

The chain is built from TRBV7-2 and TRBJ2-5; D is unresolved. CDR3 length: 15 amino acids. Germline V gene sequence: CDR1 SGHTA, CDR2 FQGNSA. Trimming cost V 5 bases and J 2 bases, with 15 bases left between them. DNA of the CDR3: TGTGCCAGCAGCCTCCGTCGCGTAGATCAAGAGACCCAGTACTTC. It specifies CASSLRRVDQETQYF.

The chain couples TRBV10-3 to TRBJ2-5, with D perhaps TRBD1 (6 bases). Germline assignment: CDR1 ENHRY and CDR2 SYGVKD. The CDR3 is 12 residues long. The V and J ends lost 6 bases and 2 bases respectively, with 7 bases between them. The CDR3 coding sequence is TGTGCCATCAGACAGGGTCAAGAGACCCAGTACTTC. Translated: CAIRQGQETQYF.

This chain connects TRBV29-1 to TRBJ2-2, with 7 bases matching TRBD1. The germline V gene encodes CDR1 SQVTM and CDR2 ANQGSEA. The CDR3 spans 15 residues. Trimming took 6 bases from V and 1 from J; bases not matched to a gene: 8. The CDR3 is CSVIDRDRNTGELFF. CDR3 DNA: TGCAGCGTAATAGACAGGGATCGGAACACCGGGGAGCTGTTTTTT.